The entry that follows covers one TCR beta chain sequence. This entry belongs to a study of identifying expanded T cells in peripheral blood. The CDR3 extends over 14 amino acids. In germline, CDR1 is MNHNY, CDR2 SVGAGI (reference sequence). V was trimmed by 0 bases and J by 4 bases, leaving 4 bases between them. Repertoires were generated with immunoSEQ multiplex PCR, while TCRdb's copy carries only in-frame clones and drops some. The table shows more than 85,000 clones, with about 85% occurring only once. The V gene is TRBV6-6, the J gene TRBJ2-6; D is undetermined. The source is a person between 18 and 69 years old in good health. Sequencing was performed on blood. The CDR3 sequence is CASSYSGGANVLTF. The CDR3 DNA follows: TGTGCCAGCAGTTACTCCGGCGGGGCCAACGTCCTGACTTTC.